Following are 18 T cell receptor beta chains from one sample sequenced in a study of technical replicates of blood from a few donors. Assay: immunoSEQ multiplex PCR; the TCRdb copy retains only in-frame clones and omits some. This table holds about 81,000 clones, about 96% found once. Sequenced sample: T cells isolated from PBMCs. These receptors all come from a human donor in good health.

The chain couples TRBV7-6 to TRBJ1-1; D is ambiguous. This CDR3 is 15 amino acids long. Germline CDR1 reads SGHVS; CDR2 reads FNYEAQ. Deletions cut 5 bases from V and 3 bases from J, with 16 bases between. The CDR3 DNA reads TGTGCCAGCAGCACGACGCAAGGGAGGGACACTGAAGCTTTCTTT. It codes for CASSTTQGRDTEAFF. Combining the CDR3 with reference TRBV7-6 and TRBJ1-1 gives the whole variable domain GAGVSQSPRYKVTKRGQDVALRCDPISGHVSLYWYRQALGQGPEFLTYFNYEAQQDKSGLPNDRFSAERPEGSISTLTIQRTEQRDSAMYRCASSTTQGRDTEAFFGQGTRLTVV.

The chain is built from TRBV2 and TRBJ1-1; D is perhaps TRBD1 (6 bases). V was shortened by 4 bases and J by 4 bases, with 13 bases between the two germline ends. Germline lookup yields CDR1 SNHLY and CDR2 FYNNEI. This CDR3 region has 14 residues. The CDR3 sequence is CASSAAGEGTEAFF. CDR3 nucleotide sequence: TGTGCCAGCAGTGCGGCAGGGGAGGGCACTGAAGCTTTCTTT.

The chain is built from TRBV5-6 and TRBJ2-5; D might be TRBD1 (5 bases). The length of the CDR3 is 13 residues. With 4 bases removed from V and 5 bases from J, the gap between germline ends came to 12 bases. CDR1 is SGHDT and CDR2 is YYEEEE in the germline V gene. The CDR3 is CASSPRDLETQYF. For the CDR3, the DNA is TGTGCCAGCAGCCCCAGGGATCTGGAGACCCAGTACTTC. The entire variable domain, with the rest obtained from reference TRBV5-6 and TRBJ2-5, is as follows: DAGVTQSPTHLIKTRGQQVTLRCSPKSGHDTVSWYQQALGQGPQFIFQYYEEEERQRGNFPDRFSGHQFPNYSSELNVNALLLGDSALYLCASSPRDLETQYFGPGTRLLVL.

This clone was counted a single time. The chain combines TRBV28 with TRBJ2-7, with a weak D call TRBD1 (5 bases). The CDR3 spans 14 residues. V was clipped by 5 bases and J by 3 bases, with 14 bases between them. Germline V lookup: CDR1 MDHEN, CDR2 SYDVKM. The CDR3 here is CASSNPTGVYEQYF. The CDR3 DNA is TGTGCCAGCAGTAATCCAACAGGTGTCTACGAGCAGTACTTC.

This chain joins TRBV7-9 and TRBJ1-2; D is unclear. The CDR3 loop spans 14 amino acids. Germline V gene sequence: CDR1 SEHNR, CDR2 FQNEAQ (reference sequence). V was shortened by 4 bases and J by 3 bases, with 12 bases between the two germline ends. The CDR3 is CASSSSGSDYGYTF. CDR3 in DNA: TGTGCCAGCAGCTCTTCGGGATCTGACTATGGCTACACCTTC. The entire variable domain, with the rest obtained from reference TRBV7-9 and TRBJ1-2, is as follows: DTGVSQNPRHKITKRGQNVTFRCDPISEHNRLYWYRQTLGQGPEFLTYFQNEAQLEKSRLLSDRFSAERPKGSFSTLEIQRTEQGDSAMYLCASSSSGSDYGYTFGSGTRLTVV.

This sequence joins TRBV28 and TRBJ2-7; perhaps TRBD1 as D (7 bases). This CDR3 spans 15 amino acids. V lost 8 bases and J 0 bases, leaving 17 bases between the germline ends. CDR1 and CDR2 (germline): MDHEN, SYDVKM. The CDR3 DNA follows: TGTGCCAGCTTCGGGGGAGACAGGGCCTCCTACGAGCAGTACTTC. Residues: CASFGGDRASYEQYF. Full variable domain (outside the CDR3, taken from reference TRBV28 and TRBJ2-7): DVKVTQSSRYLVKRTGEKVFLECVQDMDHENMFWYRQDPGLGLRLIYFSYDVKMKEKGDIPEGYSVSREKKERFSLILESASTNQTSMYLCASFGGDRASYEQYFGPGTRLTVT.

V is TRBV28 and J is TRBJ1-3; D possibly corresponds to TRBD1 (6 bases). The ends were cut back, 6 bases at V and 0 bases at J, with 21 bases in the middle. CDR1 is MDHEN, CDR2 SYDVKM, per germline. The CDR3 totals 18 residues. The DNA for the CDR3 is TGTGCCAGCAGGCCCACCCCAGGGGCCCGGGGCTCTGGAAACACCATATATTTT. Its protein product is CASRPTPGARGSGNTIYF.

With regard to this clone: An end of the junction does not agree with germline; a read error may underlie this. This chain connects TRBV7-7 to TRBJ2-5; D tentatively fits TRBD1 or TRBD2 (5 bases each). CDR3 length: 15 residues. Germline CDR1 reads SSHAT; CDR2 reads FNYEAQ (reference sequence). The CDR3 reads CASSLALGAQGTQYF. CDR3 in DNA: TGTGCTAGCAGCTTAGCGCTCGGAGCTCAGGGGACCCAGTACTTC.

This chain uses TRBV9 with TRBJ2-7, with no clear D. This CDR3 is built from 13 residues. Trimming cost V 0 bases and J 0 bases, with 4 bases left between them. In germline, CDR1 is SGDLS, CDR2 YYNGEE. The CDR3 sequence: CASSVGGSYEQYF. In DNA, the CDR3 is TGTGCCAGCAGCGTAGGCGGCTCCTACGAGCAGTACTTC.

The chain carries TRBV5-1 and TRBJ2-7; D is possibly TRBD1 (5 bases). Germline values: CDR1 SGHRS, CDR2 YFSETQ. V was cut by 2 bases and J by 5 bases, with 5 bases left in between. The length of the CDR3 is 11 residues. This CDR3 reads CASSLQDEQYF. CDR3 bases: TGCGCCAGCAGCTTACAGGACGAGCAGTACTTC.

This chain joins TRBV5-1 and TRBJ1-3; D is unresolved. Germline lookup yields CDR1 SGHRS and CDR2 YFSETQ. The CDR3 loop spans 13 amino acids. Trimming took 4 bases from V and 3 from J, leaving 8 bases between them. CDR3 bases: TGCGCCAGCAGCCCCTTCGTTGGAAACACCATATATTTT. Translating it yields CASSPFVGNTIYF. Supplemented by reference TRBV5-1 and TRBJ1-3, the full variable domain reads KAGVTQTPRYLIKTRGQQVTLSCSPISGHRSVSWYQQTPGQGLQFLFEYFSETQRNKGNFPGRFSGRQFSNSRSEMNVSTLELGDSALYLCASSPFVGNTIYFGEGSWLTVV.

This clone appeared once. The chain links TRBV28 to TRBJ1-5, with D hard to call. V lost 8 bases to trimming and J lost 2 bases, with 16 bases between them. The CDR3 length is 15 residues. In germline, CDR1 is MDHEN, CDR2 SYDVKM. The CDR3 DNA reads TGTGCCAGCCTCTCCCCTCAGATGCGCAATCAGCCCCAGCATTTT. Translated: CASLSPQMRNQPQHF.

The V and J genes are TRBV27 and TRBJ2-5; 7 bases are a match to TRBD2. Per the germline V gene, CDR1 is MNHEY and CDR2 is SMNVEV (reference sequence). The CDR3 spans 17 residues. J gave up 4 bases and V 5 bases, and 16 bases lay outside the gene matches. The CDR3 coding sequence is TGTGCCAGCAGTCCGACCCGGGGGAGGGCCTATCTAGAGACCCAGTACTTC. Its translation: CASSPTRGRAYLETQYF.

The chain recombines TRBV27 with TRBJ2-1; 8 bases map to TRBD2. This CDR3 is built from 15 residues. The V and J ends lost 5 bases and 6 bases, in that order; junction bases with no gene match: 9. CDR1 and CDR2 from the germline V gene are MNHEY and SMNVEV (reference sequence). CDR3 nucleotide sequence: TGTGCCAGCAGTCCTGTAGCGGGGCGGCCCAATGAGCAGTTCTTC. Translating it yields CASSPVAGRPNEQFF.

Only one count was recorded for this clone. This rearrangement joins TRBV7-9 to TRBJ1-1; 7 nucleotides align to TRBD1. This CDR3 is 18 amino acids long. Germline V gives CDR1 SEHNR, CDR2 FQNEAQ (reference sequence). J lost 3 bases, V lost 5 bases, and 18 bases had no gene match. CDR3 sequence: CASSPGLLGAGGYTEAFF. CDR3 nucleotides: TGTGCCAGCAGCCCTGGACTCCTCGGGGCAGGGGGGTACACTGAAGCTTTCTTT.

The rearrangement uses TRBV30 and TRBJ1-1; D remains unclear. The CDR3 has 11 residues. Trimming took off 3 bases at V and 7 bases at J, with 9 bases between the two ends. The germline V gene encodes CDR1 GTSNPN and CDR2 SVGIG (reference sequence). The CDR3 sequence is CAWRVRDEAFF. CDR3 sequence (DNA): TGTGCCTGGAGGGTTCGGGATGAAGCTTTCTTT.

The J gene is TRBJ1-1, the V gene TRBV5-4; TRBD1 matches at 7 bases. The germline V gene has CDR1 SGHNT and CDR2 YYREEE (reference sequence). The CDR3 loop spans 17 amino acids. V was pared by 4 bases and J by 0 bases, with 12 bases of the junction left unmatched. The CDR3 reads CASSQNPGQTLNTEAFF. DNA of the CDR3: TGTGCCAGCAGCCAGAATCCGGGACAGACTTTGAACACTGAAGCTTTCTTT.

This clone was seen only once. This chain connects TRBV30 to TRBJ1-2; 9 nucleotides align to TRBD1. Trimming removed 3 bases from V and 3 bases from J; junction bases left unmatched: 11. Germline CDR1 GTSNPN, CDR2 SVGIG (reference sequence). This CDR3 region has 16 residues. The CDR3 sequence is CAWSRQGVLVDYGYTF. CDR3 bases: TGTGCCTGGAGCCGACAGGGGGTCCTTGTTGACTATGGCTACACCTTC. The whole variable domain, filled in from reference TRBV30 and TRBJ1-2, reads SQTIHQWPATLVQPVGSPLSLECTVEGTSNPNLYWYRQAAGRGLQLLFYSVGIGQISSEVPQNLSASRPQDRQFILSSKKLLLSDSGFYLCAWSRQGVLVDYGYTFGSGTRLTVV.